This record concerns one T cell receptor beta chain sequence. The data are from a study of blood T cells in healthy people across ages. Unmatched junction bases numbered 16, after V lost 5 bases and J lost 4 bases. The CDR3 has 19 amino acids. Germline values: CDR1 SEHNR, CDR2 FQNEAQ (reference sequence). PCR was performed a second time for roughly 7 to 12 cycles using a sample-barcoded 5' primer and a J-beta primer mix. In TCRdb, the 5' RACE reads were re-called with MiXCR into one record per CDR3 protein. The sample has 700,000 to 900,000 distinct CDR3 sequences; about 55% are singletons. About 10 milliliters was the volume of peripheral blood drawn from each donor. Samples each had at least 5 micrograms of total RNA extracted.

The receptor's source is an elderly man in good health. The chain employs TRBV7-9 and TRBJ2-6; TRBD1 matches at 8 bases. The source material was blood. The CDR3: CASSLNPGQAMWGANVLTF. CDR3 nucleotides: TGTGCCAGCAGCCTTAATCCGGGACAGGCGATGTGGGGGGCCAACGTCCTGACTTTC.